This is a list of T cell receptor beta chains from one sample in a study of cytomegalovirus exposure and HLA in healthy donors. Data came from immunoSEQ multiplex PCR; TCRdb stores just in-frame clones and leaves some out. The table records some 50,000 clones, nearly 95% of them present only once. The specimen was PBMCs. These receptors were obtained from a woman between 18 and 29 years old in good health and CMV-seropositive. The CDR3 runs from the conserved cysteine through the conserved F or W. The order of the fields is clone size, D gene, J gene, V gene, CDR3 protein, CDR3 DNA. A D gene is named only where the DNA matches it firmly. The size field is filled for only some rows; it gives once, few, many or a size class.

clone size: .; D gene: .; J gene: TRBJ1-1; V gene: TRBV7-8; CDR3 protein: CASSLPRGGPEAFF; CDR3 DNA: TGTGCCAGCAGCCTACCCAGAGGAGGACCTGAAGCTTTCTTT
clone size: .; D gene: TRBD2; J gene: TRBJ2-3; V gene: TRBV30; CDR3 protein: CACQASGRAVSDTQYF; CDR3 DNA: TGTGCCTGTCAGGCTAGCGGGAGGGCCGTGTCAGATACGCAGTATTTT
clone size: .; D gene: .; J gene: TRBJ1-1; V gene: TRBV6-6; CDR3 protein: CASSYPVRVTEAFF; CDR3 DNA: TGTGCCAGCAGTTACCCAGTTCGGGTCACTGAAGCTTTCTTT
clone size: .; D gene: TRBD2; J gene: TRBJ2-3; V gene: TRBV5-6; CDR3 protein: CASSGGLAGGLSDTQYF; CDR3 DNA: TGTGCCAGCAGCGGGGGACTAGCGGGAGGGCTCTCAGATACGCAGTATTTT
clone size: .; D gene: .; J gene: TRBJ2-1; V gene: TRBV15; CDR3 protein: CATSRESGQIYNEQFF; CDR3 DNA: TGTGCCACCAGCAGAGAGAGCGGACAGATCTACAATGAGCAGTTCTTC
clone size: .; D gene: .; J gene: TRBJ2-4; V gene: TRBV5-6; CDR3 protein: CASSPFRGHIQYF; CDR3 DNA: TGTGCCAGCAGCCCCTTCCGGGGTCACATTCAGTACTTC
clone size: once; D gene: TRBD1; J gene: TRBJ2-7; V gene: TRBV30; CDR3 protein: CAWSVHRGSEQYF; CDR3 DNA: TGTGCCTGGAGTGTACACAGGGGATCCGAGCAGTACTTC
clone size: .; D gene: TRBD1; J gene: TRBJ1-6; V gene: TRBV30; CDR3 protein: CAWSETGAVSPLHF; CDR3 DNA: TGTGCCTGGAGTGAAACAGGGGCGGTATCACCCCTCCACTTT
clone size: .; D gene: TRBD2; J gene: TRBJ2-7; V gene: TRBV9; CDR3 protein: CASSVAGGGVSEQYF; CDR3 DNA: TGTGCCAGCAGCGTAGCGGGGGGAGGGGTAAGTGAGCAGTACTTC
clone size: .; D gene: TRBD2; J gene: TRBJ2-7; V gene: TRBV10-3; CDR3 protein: CAISEFSGRAPYEQYF; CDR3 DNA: TGTGCCATCAGTGAATTTAGCGGGCGGGCCCCTTACGAGCAGTACTTC
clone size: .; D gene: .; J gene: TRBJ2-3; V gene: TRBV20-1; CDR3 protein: CSATTTDTQYF; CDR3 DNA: TGCAGTGCCACTACCACAGATACGCAGTATTTT
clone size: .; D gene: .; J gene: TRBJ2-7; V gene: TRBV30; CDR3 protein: CAWSVQGREQYF; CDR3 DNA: TGTGCCTGGAGTGTGCAGGGGCGCGAGCAGTACTTC
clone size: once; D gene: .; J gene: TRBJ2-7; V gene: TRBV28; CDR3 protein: CAAGALYEQYF; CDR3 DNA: TGTGCCGCGGGGGCGCTCTACGAGCAGTACTTC
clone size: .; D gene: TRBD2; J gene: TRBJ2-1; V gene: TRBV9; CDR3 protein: CASSVGHIAGVRNEQFF; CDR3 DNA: TGTGCCAGCAGCGTAGGCCATATAGCGGGAGTTCGCAATGAGCAGTTCTTC
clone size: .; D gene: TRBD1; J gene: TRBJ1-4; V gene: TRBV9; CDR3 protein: CASSGTGTNEKLFF; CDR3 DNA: TGTGCCAGCAGCGGGACAGGGACTAATGAAAAACTGTTTTTT
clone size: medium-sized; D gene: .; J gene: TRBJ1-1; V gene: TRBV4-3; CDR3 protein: CASSQTENTEAFF; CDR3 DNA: TGCGCCAGCAGCCAAACAGAGAACACTGAAGCTTTCTTT
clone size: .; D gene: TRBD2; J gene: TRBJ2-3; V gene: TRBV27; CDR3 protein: CASSLPNPAGGPRTDTQYF; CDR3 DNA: TGTGCCAGCAGTTTACCGAACCCAGCGGGAGGGCCTCGCACAGATACGCAGTATTTT
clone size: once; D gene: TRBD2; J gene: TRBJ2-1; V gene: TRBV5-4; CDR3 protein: CASSQYGASGTSYNEQFF; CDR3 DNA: TGTGCCAGCAGCCAATACGGGGCTAGCGGGACCTCCTACAATGAGCAGTTCTTC
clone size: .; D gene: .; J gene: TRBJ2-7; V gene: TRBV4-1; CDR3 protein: CASSPWDNYEQYF; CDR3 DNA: TGCGCCAGCAGTCCATGGGACAACTACGAGCAGTACTTC
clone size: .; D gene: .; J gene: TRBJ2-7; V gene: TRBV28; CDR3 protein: CASSGDYEQYF; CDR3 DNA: TGTGCCAGCTCGGGAGACTACGAGCAGTACTTC
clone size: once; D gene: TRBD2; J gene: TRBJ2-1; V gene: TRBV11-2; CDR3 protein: CASSSGGLASSYNEQFF; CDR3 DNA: TGTGCCAGCAGCTCAGGGGGACTAGCGTCTTCATACAATGAGCAGTTCTTC
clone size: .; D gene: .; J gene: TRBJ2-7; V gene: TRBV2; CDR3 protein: CASSADRINTYEQYF; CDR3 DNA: TGTGCCAGCAGTGCTGACAGGATAAACACCTACGAGCAGTACTTC
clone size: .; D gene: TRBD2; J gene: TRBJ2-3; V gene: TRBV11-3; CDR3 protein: CASSLEPPGLVLDTQYF; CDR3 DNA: TGTGCCAGCAGCTTAGAGCCCCCGGGACTAGTTTTAGATACGCAGTATTTT
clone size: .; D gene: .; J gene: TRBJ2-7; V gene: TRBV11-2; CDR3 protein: CASSREGGSYEQYF; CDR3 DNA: TGTGCCAGCAGCCGAGAAGGGGGATCCTACGAGCAGTACTTC
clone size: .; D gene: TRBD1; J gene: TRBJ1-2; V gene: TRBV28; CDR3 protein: CASRTSTGGFYGYTF; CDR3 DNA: TGTGCCAGCAGGACCTCGACAGGGGGCTTCTATGGCTACACCTTC
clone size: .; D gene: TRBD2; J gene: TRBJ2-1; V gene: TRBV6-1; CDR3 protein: CASSEALAAPSSYNEQFF; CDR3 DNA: TGTGCCAGCAGTGAAGCACTAGCGGCCCCGAGCTCCTACAATGAGCAGTTCTTC
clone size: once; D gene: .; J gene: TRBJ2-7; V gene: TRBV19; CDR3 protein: CASSIVGIRGEQYF; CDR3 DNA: TGTGCCAGTAGTATTGTTGGAATCCGGGGGGAGCAGTACTTC
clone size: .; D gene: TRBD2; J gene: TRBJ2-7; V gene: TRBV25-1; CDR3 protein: CASSDIDLREVHEQYF; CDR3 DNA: TGTGCCAGCAGTGACATCGATCTGCGGGAGGTCCACGAGCAGTACTTC
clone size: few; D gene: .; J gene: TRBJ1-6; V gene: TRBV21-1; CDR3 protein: CASSKVPDIQSRDSPLHF; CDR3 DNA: TGTGCCAGCAGCAAAGTTCCGGATATCCAGTCTCGGGATTCACCCCTCCACTTT
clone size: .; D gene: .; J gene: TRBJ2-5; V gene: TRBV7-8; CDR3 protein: CASSLGRETQYF; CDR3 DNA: TGTGCCAGCAGCTTAGGGAGGGAGACCCAGTACTTC
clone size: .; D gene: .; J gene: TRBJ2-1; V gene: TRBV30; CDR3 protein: CAWSVLRGGEQFF; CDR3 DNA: TGTGCCTGGAGTGTACTGAGAGGTGGTGAGCAGTTCTTC
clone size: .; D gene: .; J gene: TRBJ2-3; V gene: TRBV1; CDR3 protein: CTSSQDRGTDTQYF; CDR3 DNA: TGCACCAGCAGCCAAGACAGGGGCACAGATACGCAGTATTTT
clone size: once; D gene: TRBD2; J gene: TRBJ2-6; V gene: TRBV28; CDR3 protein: CASSFRRWREVARGSGANVLTF; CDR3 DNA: TGTGCCAGCAGTTTTCGGAGGTGGCGGGAGGTGGCTAGGGGCTCTGGGGCCAACGTCCTGACTTTC
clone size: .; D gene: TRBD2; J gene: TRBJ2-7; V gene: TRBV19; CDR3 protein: CASSLREGLGEQYF; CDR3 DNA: TGTGCCAGTAGTCTACGGGAGGGCCTTGGCGAGCAGTACTTC
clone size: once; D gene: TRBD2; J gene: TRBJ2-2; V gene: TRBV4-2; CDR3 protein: CASSRERGTGELFF; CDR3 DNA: TGTGCCAGCAGCCGAGAGCGGGGAACCGGGGAGCTGTTTTTT
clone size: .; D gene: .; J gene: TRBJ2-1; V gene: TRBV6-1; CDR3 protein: CASSINREGYNEQFF; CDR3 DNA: TGTGCCAGCAGTATCAACAGGGAGGGGTACAATGAGCAGTTCTTC
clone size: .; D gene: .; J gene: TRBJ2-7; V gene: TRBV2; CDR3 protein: CASSVGSYEQYF; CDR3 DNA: TGTGCCAGCAGTGTGGGCAGCTACGAGCAGTACTTC
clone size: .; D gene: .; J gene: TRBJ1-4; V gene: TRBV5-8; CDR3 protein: CASSFEETNEKLFF; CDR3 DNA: TGTGCCAGCAGCTTCGAGGAAACTAATGAAAAACTGTTTTTT
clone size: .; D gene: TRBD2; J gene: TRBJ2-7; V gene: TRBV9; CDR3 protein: CASSLAGGPEQYF; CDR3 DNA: TGTGCCAGCAGCCTCGCGGGGGGCCCCGAGCAGTACTTC
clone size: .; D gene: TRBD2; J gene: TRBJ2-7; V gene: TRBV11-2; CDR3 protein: CASSLGGSNEQYF; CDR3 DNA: TGTGCCAGCAGCTTAGGCGGGAGTAACGAGCAGTACTTC
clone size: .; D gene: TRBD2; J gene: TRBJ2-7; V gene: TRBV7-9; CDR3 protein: CASSYPLAGTYEQYF; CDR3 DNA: TGTGCCAGCAGCTACCCCCTAGCGGGTACCTACGAGCAGTACTTC